The T cell receptor (beta chain) described here comes from a study of TIL therapy for anti-PD-1-resistant metastatic lung cancer. Across the whole study: Most patients had lung adenocarcinoma.

Time point described: pre-treatment sample, taken before nivolumab and TIL therapy. Trimming took off 6 bases at V and 0 bases at J, with 14 bases between the two ends. CDR1 and CDR2 (germline): MGHRA, YSYEKL. This CDR3 is 15 amino acids long. This was the immunoSEQ v3 assay. Assay used: immunoSEQ multiplex PCR; TCRdb lists only in-frame clones, some missing. The profile covers around 20,000 clones, with 75% to 80% appearing a single time and roughly 7.1% taken by the ten largest. Sequencing was performed on blood, taken at baseline. V gene TRBV4-1 combines with J gene TRBJ2-5; perhaps TRBD2 as D (5 bases). This clonotype originated in a person between 25 and 80 years old with non-small cell lung cancer. Here the CDR3 reads CASSFTRAYQETQYF. DNA for the CDR3: TGCGCCAGCAGTTTCACTAGGGCCTACCAAGAGACCCAGTACTTC.